This paragraph covers one TCR beta chain sequence. Antigen specificity is unknown. The CDR3 consists of 14 residues. V lost 7 bases and J lost 4; bases outside the gene matches: 10. Germline V gives CDR1 SQVTM, CDR2 ANQGSEA. The assay was run at deep level. Profiled with immunoSEQ multiplex PCR; TCRdb holds only in-frame clones, not every one. The table records about 710,000 clones, 55% to 85% of them present only once. This sample is part of a study of shared clonotypes between healthy human individuals. Study as a whole: Three men and a couple of women, aged 18 to 49, were donors. General study findings and limits: Clonotype sharing across several donors was observed for approximately 5% of naive CD4 clonotypes.

Sequenced sample: memory CD4+ T cells sorted from blood. Noted subset: CD45RA-negative fraction. The chain has TRBV29-1 and TRBJ2-1; TRBD1 matches 7 bases. The source of this sequence is a woman in her twenties or thirties in good health. CDR3 in DNA: TGCAGCGCGAGCCGGACAGGCTCTTACAATGAGCAGTTCTTC. This sequence encodes CSASRTGSYNEQFF.